A single sample gave rise to the 10 T cell receptor beta chains below, sequenced in a study of Ad26.COV2.S vaccination and SARS-CoV-2 variants. TCRdb's table, derived via immunoSEQ multiplex PCR, lists solely in-frame clones and lacks some. The sample includes about 460,000 clones, about nine tenths of them seen just once. Regarding treatment: some 20 received Ad26.COV2.S at low or high dose, single or two shots; five or six received placebo; per-sample allocation not given. Day 63 after the first injection of vaccine or placebo was the sampling time. Source: peripheral blood, taken in a trial of Ad26.COV2.S vaccine versus placebo. These receptors originate from a person between 18 and 60 years old who received the Ad26.COV2.S COVID-19 vaccine or a placebo.

The chain is built from TRBV4-2 and TRBJ1-1, with no clear D. Trimming took 4 bases from V and 0 from J, leaving 9 bases between them. The CDR3 runs to 14 residues. CDR1 is LGHNA, CDR2 YNFKEQ, per germline. The CDR3 DNA follows: TGTGCCAGCAGCCTGGTCGGACTGAACACTGAAGCTTTCTTT. Translating it yields CASSLVGLNTEAFF.

The chain couples TRBV4-3 to TRBJ2-2; a possible D gene is TRBD1 (5 bases). The germline V and J ends were trimmed by 3 bases and 2 bases, with 10 bases remaining between them. The germline gives CDR1 LGHNA, CDR2 YSLEER. The CDR3 loop spans 15 amino acids. The chain's CDR3 is CASSQTDPNTGELFF. The CDR3, as DNA: TGCGCCAGCAGCCAGACAGACCCCAACACCGGGGAGCTGTTTTTT.

This CDR3 is CASSRVGRLMNTEAFF. In nucleotides, the CDR3 is TGTGCCAGCAGTCGAGTGGGGCGACTCATGAACACTGAAGCTTTCTTT. This chain uses TRBV6-6 with TRBJ1-1; perhaps TRBD1 as D (5 bases). The CDR3 is 16 residues long. Germline assignment: CDR1 MNHNY and CDR2 SVGAGI (reference sequence). V dropped 5 bases and J dropped 0 bases, with 16 bases sitting between them.

This clone has only one observation. The chain uses TRBV11-3 and TRBJ2-7; TRBD2 matches 10 bases. The CDR3 extends over 13 amino acids. From germline, CDR1 is SGHNT and CDR2 YENEEA. The V and J ends lost 3 bases and 6 bases, in that order; junction bases with no gene match: 2. The DNA of the CDR3 is TGTGCCAGCAGCTTGACTAGCGGGCGCGAGCAGTACTTC. Amino acid sequence: CASSLTSGREQYF.

On this clone itself: One end of the junction varies from germline; a read error may be responsible. V gene TRBV3-1 (or the pseudogene TRBV3-2) combines with J gene TRBJ1-1; a weak D match, TRBD1 (5 bases). Germline loops: CDR1 LGHDT, CDR2 YNNKEL (reference sequence). The CDR3 is 13 amino acids. DNA for the CDR3: TGTGCCAGCAGCCAAGAGGGGACGAGGAAGCTTGACTTT. Its translation is CASSQEGTRKLDF.

The V call is TRBV28, the J call TRBJ1-1, with 9 nucleotides matching TRBD1. From germline, CDR1 is MDHEN and CDR2 SYDVKM. The CDR3 is 14 residues long. V lost 4 bases to trimming and J lost 6 bases; unmatched junction nucleotides: 6. This CDR3 reads CASSYLDRGSEAFF. CDR3 DNA sequence: TGTGCCAGCAGTTACCTGGACAGGGGATCTGAAGCTTTCTTT.

This chain connects TRBV6-5 to TRBJ1-2; D is perhaps TRBD1 (6 bases). V was shortened by 6 bases and J by 1 base, with 15 bases between the two germline ends. This CDR3 is built from 15 residues. CDR1 is MNHEY, CDR2 SVGAGI, per germline. CDR3 DNA sequence: TGTGCCAGCAGGCCATTCCCGGACAGTAACTATGGCTACACCTTC. Residues: CASRPFPDSNYGYTF.

This sequence joins TRBV27 and TRBJ2-7, with D possibly matching TRBD1 (6 bases). Germline CDR1 is MNHEY and CDR2 is SMNVEV (reference sequence). There are 16 residues in the CDR3. V shed 0 bases and J shed 4 bases, with 16 bases lying between them. CDR3 in DNA: TGTGCCAGCAGTTTATCGGGGTTGGGACATTTATACGAGCAGTACTTC. Translation: CASSLSGLGHLYEQYF.

V gene TRBV30 combines with J gene TRBJ2-7, with no clear D. The CDR3 covers 12 residues. The V gene lost 2 bases and the J gene lost 5 bases, with 10 bases spanning the gap. Germline-derived CDR1 and CDR2 are GTSNPN and SVGIG (reference sequence). In nucleotides, the CDR3 is TGTGCCTGGAGTACTGGATTCGACGAGCAGTACTTC. This translates into CAWSTGFDEQYF.

V is TRBV7-2 and J is TRBJ2-2; unclear D gene. CDR1 SGHTA and CDR2 FQGNSA come from the germline V gene. Trimming stripped 0 bases from V and 1 base from J, with 6 bases between. The CDR3 length is 15 residues. CDR3 in amino acids: CASSLAGMNTGELFF. CDR3 bases: TGTGCCAGCAGCTTAGCGGGGATGAACACCGGGGAGCTGTTTTTT.